The clone carrying this TCR beta chain appeared a few times. One entry per CDR3 protein, called by TCRdb with MiXCR from the 5' RACE reads. The sample carries some 150,000 distinct CDR3 sequences, roughly a quarter recorded once. The sample is drawn from a study of T-cell memory formation after mild COVID-19. Study-level background: TCR clusters largely stayed donor specific.

V shed 6 bases, J shed 3 bases, and the junction held 10 bases outside the gene matches. Germline V gene lookup returns CDR1 MNHEY and CDR2 SMNVEV (reference sequence). The CDR3 totals 15 residues. The V and J genes are TRBV27 and TRBJ2-7; 8 positions match TRBD1. The sequence derives from an adult woman who had mild COVID-19 (a few samples of this study predate the infection). Cell type and time point are not known. The sample taken for sequencing was PBMCs or a T cell subset sorted from them (not recorded which). CDR3 in DNA: TGTGCCAGCAGCCTAACCGGGACAGGCTACTACGAGCAGTACTTC. This encodes CASSLTGTGYYEQYF.